The next 17 T cell receptor beta chains were all read from a single sample in a study of cytomegalovirus exposure and HLA in healthy donors. The study ran its PCR with 60 Vbeta and 13 Jbeta primers. Sequencing was performed with immunoSEQ multiplex PCR; in TCRdb, only in-frame clones are kept and a portion is missing. The data contain about 170,000 clones, around 83% of them seen just once; the ten biggest clones take up 0.96%. Sequencing was done on a sample of PBMCs. These receptors were collected from a girl aged 2 to 9 in good health and CMV-seropositive.

This chain connects TRBV4-1 to TRBJ2-5; 9 bases map to TRBD1. This CDR3 region has 16 residues. J lost 2 bases, V lost 4 bases, and 8 bases had no gene match. Germline V CDR1 and CDR2: MGHRA, YSYEKL. The CDR3, as DNA: TGCGCCAGCAGCCGAGACCGGGACAGGGAGCAAGAGACCCAGTACTTC. Residues: CASSRDRDREQETQYF.

The J gene is TRBJ2-7, the V gene TRBV20-1; D gene ambiguous. Trimming left V 6 bases short and J 2 bases short, with 8 bases between. This CDR3 contains 11 residues. Germline CDR1 reads DFQATT; CDR2 reads SNEGSKA (reference sequence). The CDR3 coding sequence is TGCAGTGCCCCCGCGCCCTACGAGCAGTACTTC. Its translation: CSAPAPYEQYF.

The chain employs TRBV5-1 and TRBJ2-7; TRBD1 might be the D (6 bases). The CDR3 contains 15 residues. The V and J ends lost 0 bases and 0 bases respectively, with 10 bases between them. Germline CDR1 reads SGHRS; CDR2 reads YFSETQ. The CDR3 coding sequence is TGCGCCAGCAGCTTGGGGGCGGACAGCTCCTACGAGCAGTACTTC. Its protein product is CASSLGADSSYEQYF.

The genes are TRBV2 and TRBJ2-7; the match to TRBD2 covers 9 bases. Per the germline V gene, CDR1 is SNHLY and CDR2 is FYNNEI. The junction had 8 bases not matched to a gene; V was cut back by 8 bases and J by 0 bases. This CDR3 has 15 residues. The CDR3 bases are TGTGCCAGCGGGGGACCGGGACTAGCCTCCTACGAGCAGTACTTC. Protein: CASGGPGLASYEQYF.

This sequence joins TRBV5-4 and TRBJ2-3; 13 bases are shared with TRBD2. The ends lost 7 bases at V and 2 bases at J; junction bases unmatched: 13. Germline V gene lookup returns CDR1 SGHNT and CDR2 YYREEE (reference sequence). This CDR3 has 18 residues. This CDR3 reads CASGQGVGLAGDTDTQYF. The CDR3 nucleotides are TGTGCCAGCGGACAAGGGGTTGGACTAGCGGGAGACACAGATACGCAGTATTTT.

A single count supports this clone. The chain has TRBV30 and TRBJ2-7, with D unresolved. Trimming cost V 2 bases and J 0 bases, with 8 bases left between them. The CDR3 runs to 13 residues. Germline V gene sequence: CDR1 GTSNPN, CDR2 SVGIG (reference sequence). The DNA for the CDR3 is TGTGCCTGGAGTATCGGAGCCTCCTACGAGCAGTACTTC. It yields the protein CAWSIGASYEQYF.

As concerns this clone: One end of the junction varies from germline; a read error may be responsible. This chain joins TRBV18 and TRBJ2-2, with D possibly being TRBD1 (6 bases). From germline, CDR1 is KGHSH and CDR2 LQKENI. The CDR3 covers 18 residues. The CDR3 DNA follows: TGTGCCAGCTCACCACCTCAGGGGACACCAGATAACACCGGTGAGCTGTTTTTT. Amino acids: CASSPPQGTPDNTGELFF. Based on the CDR3 plus reference TRBV18 and TRBJ2-2, the full variable domain is NAGVMQNPRHLVRRRGQEARLRCSPMKGHSHVYWYRQLPEEGLKFMVYLQKENIIDESGMPKERFSAEFPKEGPSILRIQQVVRGDSAAYFCASSPPQGTPDNTGELFFGEGSRLTVL.

The V call is TRBV30, the J call TRBJ2-3; tentatively, D is TRBD1 (6 bases). V was trimmed by 6 bases and J by 5 bases, leaving 12 bases between them. Germline CDR1 and CDR2: GTSNPN and SVGIG (reference sequence). CDR3 length: 12 amino acids. The CDR3 region is CACQGSGDTQYF. CDR3 nucleotide sequence: TGTGCCTGCCAGGGGAGTGGAGATACGCAGTATTTT. Based on the CDR3 plus reference TRBV30 and TRBJ2-3, the full variable domain is SQTIHQWPATLVQPVGSPLSLECTVEGTSNPNLYWYRQAAGRGLQLLFYSVGIGQISSEVPQNLSASRPQDRQFILSSKKLLLSDSGFYLCACQGSGDTQYFGPGTRLTVL.

The chain has TRBV10-1 and TRBJ2-7; 7 nucleotides align to TRBD1. The CDR3 runs 14 residues. V was clipped by 4 bases and J by 2 bases; unmatched bases: 5. Germline loops: CDR1 WNHNN, CDR2 SYGVQD (reference sequence). CDR3 in amino acids: CASSAADRTYEQYF. CDR3 DNA: TGCGCCAGCAGTGCCGCGGACAGGACCTACGAGCAGTACTTC.

J is TRBJ1-2 and V is TRBV4-1, with a possible D match to TRBD1 (6 bases). This CDR3 is built from 14 residues. Germline assignment: CDR1 MGHRA and CDR2 YSYEKL. Trimming took 3 bases from V and 4 from J, leaving 12 bases between them. This chain's CDR3 is CASSHSGAGYGYTF. CDR3 coding DNA: TGCGCCAGCAGCCATTCAGGGGCCGGCTATGGCTACACCTTC.

This clone was detected only a few times. The rearrangement uses TRBV15 and TRBJ2-1, with a weak D call TRBD1 (6 bases). In germline, CDR1 is LNHNV, CDR2 YYDKDF (reference sequence). V shed 0 bases and J shed 9 bases, with 9 bases lying between them. This CDR3 has 13 residues. The CDR3: CATSRDRGSEQFF. CDR3 nucleotides: TGTGCCACCAGCAGAGACAGGGGAAGTGAGCAGTTCTTC.

V usage is TRBV29-1 and J usage is TRBJ2-5; 8 bases align to TRBD2. V lost 7 bases and J lost 5; bases outside the gene matches: 9. CDR3 length equals 13 residues. Germline V gene lookup returns CDR1 SQVTM and CDR2 ANQGSEA. DNA of the CDR3: TGCAGCGCCGAACTGACTAGCGCCGAGACCCAGTACTTC. This encodes CSAELTSAETQYF.

This clone came up once. J is TRBJ1-2 and V is TRBV29-1; D ambiguous. V gave up 7 bases and J gave up 4 bases, with 10 bases separating them. Germline assignment: CDR1 SQVTM and CDR2 ANQGSEA. This CDR3 is 11 amino acids long. The chain's CDR3 is CSGLTGYGYTF. CDR3 coding DNA: TGCAGCGGTTTGACGGGCTATGGCTACACCTTC.

V is TRBV10-3 and J is TRBJ2-3; 8 bases line up with TRBD2. Trimming took 6 bases from V and 2 from J; bases not matched to a gene: 7. The CDR3 length is 15 residues. CDR1 is ENHRY and CDR2 is SYGVKD in the germline V gene. The CDR3 DNA is TGTGCCATCAGGGGACTAGTCTCCCACACAGATACGCAGTATTTT. Translated, it gives CAIRGLVSHTDTQYF.

The chain has TRBV5-4 and TRBJ2-7; D gene ambiguous. The ends were cut back, 1 base at V and 2 bases at J, with 10 bases in the middle. There are 14 residues in the CDR3. CDR1 is SGHNT, CDR2 YYREEE, per germline (reference sequence). The DNA of the CDR3 is TGTGCCAGCAGCTTGATAGGCGGAACCTACGAGCAGTACTTC. This sequence encodes CASSLIGGTYEQYF.

This chain links TRBV27 with TRBJ1-4, with D unclear. The CDR3 length is 15 residues. Germline V lookup: CDR1 MNHEY, CDR2 SMNVEV (reference sequence). V lost 5 bases and J lost 3, with 13 bases in between. CDR3 region: CASSLYSAANEKLFF. CDR3 in DNA: TGTGCCAGCAGTCTATACTCGGCGGCTAATGAAAAACTGTTTTTT.

This chain connects TRBV4-1 to TRBJ2-2; D call uncertain. The CDR3 is 19 residues long. Trimming removed 4 bases from V and 4 bases from J, with 25 bases in between. In germline, CDR1 is MGHRA, CDR2 YSYEKL. CDR3 sequence: CASSPTRGERSPGTGELFF. Here the CDR3 DNA reads TGCGCCAGCAGCCCCACAAGAGGCGAGCGCTCCCCGGGCACCGGGGAGCTGTTTTTT.